These T cell receptor beta chains were read from a single sample in a study of monozygotic twins with inflammatory bowel disease. Reanalyzing the 5' RACE reads, TCRdb keeps one entry per CDR3 protein, without DNA. The sample's table shows tens of thousands of distinct CDR3 sequences. Sequencing input: blood. Source of these receptors: a human donor with ulcerative colitis or Crohn's disease, or a healthy co-twin of an affected twin (not recorded which). CDR3s include the opening cysteine and the closing phenylalanine or tryptophan.

j_call v_call cdr3_aa
TRBJ2-2 TRBV12-3/TRBV12-4 CASSLAGSGELFF
TRBJ2-7 TRBV7-9 CASTLKSSYEQYF
TRBJ2-5 TRBV18 CASSQVLEETQYF
TRBJ2-7 TRBV20-1 CSAAKGTGYEQYF
TRBJ2-1 TRBV7-3 CASSPVASSYNEQFF
TRBJ2-5 TRBV20-1 CSALGRDQETQYF
TRBJ1-2 TRBV19 CASRTGAFYGYTF
TRBJ2-1 TRBV20-1 CSTDPGLPRSEQFF
TRBJ1-5 TRBV19 CASSIWDSNQPQHF
TRBJ2-1 TRBV3-1 CASSPQRGPYNEQFF
TRBJ2-5 TRBV20-1 CSARDHVSTQETQYF
TRBJ1-6 TRBV6-5 CASSSNREFSYNSPLHF
TRBJ2-1 TRBV7-8 CASSFTAGQGYNEQFF
TRBJ2-1 TRBV6-5 CASSYGTANNEQFF
TRBJ1-4 TRBV20-1 CSASHPTATNEKLFF
TRBJ2-1 TRBV5-8 CASSLRGQSYNEQFF
TRBJ1-6 TRBV27 CASGSERQSGSYNSPLHF
TRBJ2-5 TRBV7-8 CASSPAETQYF
TRBJ1-1 TRBV20-1 CSARAGESKAFF
TRBJ2-7 TRBV20-1 CSAAGGYEQYF
TRBJ1-2 TRBV13 CASSRGRPAIGYTF
TRBJ1-3 TRBV10-2 CASTTGNPGNTIYF
TRBJ2-1 TRBV7-9 CASSHGLAGGNEQFF
TRBJ2-3 TRBV6-5 CASSYSPAGVLTDTQYF
TRBJ2-7 TRBV5-1 CASSWKREAYEQYF
TRBJ2-1 TRBV19 CASSLGGDNEQFF
TRBJ1-4 TRBV12-3/TRBV12-4 CASSFGAGNEKLFF
TRBJ1-5 TRBV7-9 CASSPQDAVNQPQHF
TRBJ2-5 TRBV5-1 CASRPRPGTRPQETQYF
TRBJ1-1 TRBV25-1 CASTPEGPMNTEAFF
TRBJ2-5 TRBV27 CASSLRGGQETQYF
TRBJ1-2 TRBV7-9 CASSRRTGSPAYGYTF
TRBJ1-5 TRBV5-6 CASRKGTGAGQPQHF
TRBJ1-4 TRBV5-6 CASSRTVATNEKLFF
TRBJ2-1 TRBV28 CASRDTTMKQFF
TRBJ2-4 TRBV5-6 CASSPDRGKNIQYF
TRBJ2-7 TRBV12-3/TRBV12-4 CASSKRDRSVEQYF
TRBJ2-7 TRBV10-2 CASSDTGAGSYEQYF
TRBJ1-2 TRBV5-1 CASSLTGGDGYTF